Listed below are T cell receptor beta chains from one sample, sequenced in a study of blood T cell repertoires in COVID-19. Assay: immunoSEQ multiplex PCR; the TCRdb copy retains only in-frame clones and omits some. Among over 300,000 clones listed, approximately 85% were seen once. The material sequenced was PBMCs or T cells enriched from blood (not recorded which). The origin of the receptors is a man aged 25 to 40 who had recovered from COVID-19. The CDR3 runs from the conserved cysteine through the conserved F or W. The order of the fields is CDR3 DNA, CDR3 protein, J gene, V gene, clone size, D gene. The D gene is left open where the match is weak. Part of the rows lack a size; the others show once, few, many or a class for expanded clones.

DNA: TGTGCCACGTCGGGGACAGGGTCGACCTATGGCTACACCTTC; CDR3: CATSGTGSTYGYTF; J: TRBJ1-2; V: TRBV27; size: -; D: TRBD1
DNA: TGTGCCAGCAGCCAGAGGGAAGTGGGGTCCGGGGAGCTGTTTTTT; CDR3: CASSQREVGSGELFF; J: TRBJ2-2; V: TRBV3-1/TRBV3-2; size: -; D: -
DNA: TGCGCCAGCAGCGGCCGGGACAGGGGGCGCAGCAGCACAGATACGCAGTATTTT; CDR3: CASSGRDRGRSSTDTQYF; J: TRBJ2-3; V: TRBV5-1; size: -; D: TRBD1
DNA: TGTGCCAGCAGCTTAGCCGGGACAGCCCTTTATGGCTACACCTTC; CDR3: CASSLAGTALYGYTF; J: TRBJ1-2; V: TRBV7-2; size: -; D: TRBD1
DNA: TGTGCCAGCAGCCTCGACAGGGGCTATGGCTACACCTTC; CDR3: CASSLDRGYGYTF; J: TRBJ1-2; V: TRBV7-8; size: -; D: TRBD1
DNA: TGTGCCAGCAGCCCCGGGACAGACGGCTACACCTTC; CDR3: CASSPGTDGYTF; J: TRBJ1-2; V: TRBV11-2; size: -; D: TRBD1
DNA: TGTGCCAGCAGCTTAAAGGGGGGGGACGAGCAGTACTTC; CDR3: CASSLKGGDEQYF; J: TRBJ2-7; V: TRBV11-2; size: -; D: -
DNA: TGTGCCAGTAGTAGACACAGGGTAATGGGCCTCCTGAACACTGAAGCTTTCTTT; CDR3: CASSRHRVMGLLNTEAFF; J: TRBJ1-1; V: TRBV19; size: -; D: -
DNA: TGTGCCACCAGCGCTAATGTCGAGACCCAGTACTTC; CDR3: CATSANVETQYF; J: TRBJ2-5; V: TRBV24-1; size: -; D: -
DNA: TGTGCCAGCAGCGCAAGACAGGGTTGGGGGACTGAAGCTTTCTTT; CDR3: CASSARQGWGTEAFF; J: TRBJ1-1; V: TRBV9; size: -; D: TRBD1
DNA: TGTGCCAGCAGCACTCGGCGGCTCCAAGAGACCCAGTACTTC; CDR3: CASSTRRLQETQYF; J: TRBJ2-5; V: TRBV6-5; size: -; D: -
DNA: TGCGCCAGCAGTCAACCGGGACAGGGATCTGGCGAGCAGTACTTC; CDR3: CASSQPGQGSGEQYF; J: TRBJ2-7; V: TRBV23-1; size: -; D: TRBD1
DNA: TGTGCCATCAGTACCGGGACAGGGGATACCGGGGAGCTGTTTTTT; CDR3: CAISTGTGDTGELFF; J: TRBJ2-2; V: TRBV10-3; size: -; D: TRBD1
DNA: TGTGCCAGCAGCTTGGGGGGACAGCCGTCGGCCCAGTACTTC; CDR3: CASSLGGQPSAQYF; J: TRBJ2-5; V: TRBV5-6; size: -; D: TRBD1
DNA: TGTGCCAGCAGCGCTAAACAGGGACAGGGAGTTTTAGTCAACTATGGCTACACCTTC; CDR3: CASSAKQGQGVLVNYGYTF; J: TRBJ1-2; V: TRBV21-1; size: -; D: -
DNA: TGCGCCAGCAGCCAAGAGGCCGGGAACTCCTACAATGAGCAGTTCTTC; CDR3: CASSQEAGNSYNEQFF; J: TRBJ2-1; V: TRBV4-1; size: once; D: -
DNA: TGTGCCAGCAGCTCGGACAGAGATACCGATGAAGCTTTCTTT; CDR3: CASSSDRDTDEAFF; J: TRBJ1-1; V: TRBV5-5; size: -; D: -
DNA: TGTGCCAGCAGCGTAGGAGGCGGGGGAAACACCATATATTTT; CDR3: CASSVGGGGNTIYF; J: TRBJ1-3; V: TRBV9; size: -; D: -
DNA: TGTGCCAGCAGCGTAGAGACTAGCTATGGAGAGCAGTACTTC; CDR3: CASSVETSYGEQYF; J: TRBJ2-7; V: TRBV9; size: -; D: TRBD2
DNA: TGTGCCAGCAGCCCCTCTAGAGAAGACGAGCAGTACTTC; CDR3: CASSPSREDEQYF; J: TRBJ2-7; V: TRBV7-2; size: -; D: -
DNA: TGTGCCAGCAGCCTCTCCCGGGGGGGCCGTGACAATGAGCAGTTCTTC; CDR3: CASSLSRGGRDNEQFF; J: TRBJ2-1; V: TRBV4-2; size: -; D: TRBD2
DNA: TGTGCCACCTACTCTTCAGGGTTTGGCAATCAGCCCCAGCATTTT; CDR3: CATYSSGFGNQPQHF; J: TRBJ1-5; V: TRBV19; size: -; D: -
DNA: TGCGCCAGCAGCGTCGGACAGGGAGGGACAGATACGCAGTATTTT; CDR3: CASSVGQGGTDTQYF; J: TRBJ2-3; V: TRBV5-1; size: once; D: -
DNA: TGTGCCAGCAGCGTAGTGGTAGGGGCGAACACTGAAGCTTTCTTT; CDR3: CASSVVVGANTEAFF; J: TRBJ1-1; V: TRBV9; size: -; D: -
DNA: TGTGCCAGCAGCTACGACAGGGGGCCCACAGATACGCAGTATTTT; CDR3: CASSYDRGPTDTQYF; J: TRBJ2-3; V: TRBV7-2; size: -; D: TRBD1
DNA: TGTGCCAGCAGCGTAGTTCAGGGGGCGAGAACCGGGGAGCTGTTTTTT; CDR3: CASSVVQGARTGELFF; J: TRBJ2-2; V: TRBV9; size: -; D: TRBD1
DNA: TGTGCCAGCAGCTTGGGGTACAGGGGAAACACCATATATTTT; CDR3: CASSLGYRGNTIYF; J: TRBJ1-3; V: TRBV5-6; size: -; D: -
DNA: TGTGCCAGCAGTTTAGGCAGAAACTATGGCTACACCTTC; CDR3: CASSLGRNYGYTF; J: TRBJ1-2; V: TRBV27; size: -; D: -